The 32 T cell receptor beta chains below come from one sample, sequenced in a study of T cells in Graves' hyperthyroidism and ophthalmopathy. Amplified TCR beta CDR3 regions derived from RNA transcripts. The primer set for the first-round RT-PCR of the TCR CDR3 was HTBI. One entry per CDR3 protein results from TCRdb running MiXCR on the multiplex PCR reads. The repertoire has 300,000 or so distinct CDR3 sequences, about 21% of them found once; the top ten carry 50%. Sequencing was done on a sample of blood. These receptors were obtained from a woman in her 50s with Graves' hyperthyroidism.

The chain combines TRBV4-1 with TRBJ2-1; TRBD2 aligns across 9 bases. V lost 6 bases, J lost 2 bases, and 5 bases stayed unmatched. Germline V gives CDR1 MGHRA, CDR2 YSYEKL. This CDR3 contains 15 residues. The CDR3 reads CASRALAGAYNEQFF. The CDR3 nucleotides are TGCGCCAGCAGAGCACTAGCGGGCGCCTACAATGAGCAGTTCTTC.

This CDR3 is CASTAGVVGNQPQHF. The CDR3 DNA follows: TGTGCCAGTACTGCAGGGGTTGTGGGCAATCAGCCCCAGCATTTT. The V gene is TRBV19, the J gene TRBJ1-5; possibly TRBD1 for D (6 bases). The V gene lost 7 bases and the J gene lost 2 bases, with 15 bases spanning the gap. The CDR3 consists of 15 residues. CDR1 LNHDA and CDR2 SQIVND come from the germline V gene (reference sequence).

This rearrangement joins TRBV20-1 to TRBJ1-2; no definite D call. The V and J ends lost 2 bases and 8 bases respectively, with 12 bases between them. Germline CDR1 and CDR2: DFQATT and SNEGSKA (reference sequence). CDR3 length equals 12 residues. This CDR3 reads CSARLTELGYTF. In DNA form, the CDR3 reads TGCAGTGCTAGATTGACGGAACTAGGCTACACCTTC.

The chain has TRBV12-3 or TRBV12-4 and TRBJ1-1, with TRBD1 identical over 7 bases. The CDR3 is 16 residues long. Trimming at V came to 5 bases and at J to 5 bases, leaving 14 bases not matched to a gene. CDR3 in amino acids: CASSRNQQGWDTEAFF. The CDR3 DNA reads TGTGCCAGCAGTAGAAATCAACAGGGGTGGGATACTGAAGCTTTCTTT.

The chain links TRBV7-9 to TRBJ1-6; the D gene is possibly TRBD1 (5 bases). Trimming took off 1 base at V and 6 bases at J, with 10 bases between the two ends. The CDR3 sequence is 15 residues long. Germline assignment: CDR1 SEHNR and CDR2 FQNEAQ (reference sequence). The CDR3 nucleotides are TGTGCCAGCAGCTTAGGGGGAAGGGGTAATTCACCCCTCCACTTT. Translating gives CASSLGGRGNSPLHF.

V usage is TRBV11-3 and J usage is TRBJ2-7, with 10 bases that match TRBD2. Per the germline V gene, CDR1 is SGHNT and CDR2 is YENEEA. The V segment lost 0 bases and the J segment 0 bases; nucleotides outside the gene matches: 8. The CDR3 length is 18 residues. The CDR3 DNA follows: TGTGCCAGCAGCTTAGAGCTAGCGGGAGCGATCTACTCCTACGAGCAGTACTTC. Translated: CASSLELAGAIYSYEQYF.

The V call is TRBV2, the J call TRBJ2-5; D is unresolved. Trimming left V 2 bases short and J 3 bases short, with 7 bases between. The CDR3 sequence is 13 residues long. CDR1 SNHLY and CDR2 FYNNEI come from the germline V gene. The CDR3 loop is CASSERAEETQYF. In DNA, the CDR3 is TGTGCCAGCAGTGAAAGGGCAGAAGAGACCCAGTACTTC.

This clonotype was counted many times. The J gene is TRBJ1-5, the V gene TRBV20-1; D uncertain. Trimming stripped 5 bases from V and 3 bases from J, with 17 bases between. Germline loops: CDR1 DFQATT, CDR2 SNEGSKA (reference sequence). This CDR3 region has 15 residues. CDR3 nucleotides: TGCAGTGCTCGAACACCGGGTCGGAACAATCAGCCCCAGCATTTT. Its translation is CSARTPGRNNQPQHF.

This clonotype was observed at least ten times. The chain has TRBV11-2 and TRBJ1-2; no clear D gene. This CDR3 is 14 amino acids long. Germline CDR1 SGHAT, CDR2 FQNNGV. V shed 1 base and J shed 0 bases, with 6 bases lying between them. CDR3: CASSLGATNYGYTF. The CDR3 DNA is TGTGCCAGCAGCTTAGGTGCAACTAACTATGGCTACACCTTC.

This clonotype was found many times. The genes are TRBV5-1 and TRBJ2-1, with D possibly being TRBD2 (5 bases). V lost 4 bases to trimming and J lost 5 bases, with 13 bases between them. The CDR3 covers 14 residues. Germline assignment: CDR1 SGHRS and CDR2 YFSETQ. The CDR3 DNA reads as TGCGCCAGCAGCCCGGGATGGATAGACAATGAGCAGTTCTTC. It translates to CASSPGWIDNEQFF. The complete variable domain, with remaining parts taken from reference TRBV5-1 and TRBJ2-1, reads KAGVTQTPRYLIKTRGQQVTLSCSPISGHRSVSWYQQTPGQGLQFLFEYFSETQRNKGNFPGRFSGRQFSNSRSEMNVSTLELGDSALYLCASSPGWIDNEQFFGPGTRLTVL.

V usage is TRBV24-1 and J usage is TRBJ2-2; D not resolved. The CDR3 sequence is 14 residues long. Germline CDR1 is KGHDR and CDR2 is SFDVKD. The V end was cut by 4 bases, the J end by 3 bases, with 8 bases between. This chain's CDR3 is CATSDRTDTGELFF. CDR3 bases: TGTGCCACCAGTGACCGGACGGACACCGGGGAGCTGTTTTTT.

The chain combines TRBV6-1 with TRBJ1-1; TRBD1 might be the D (6 bases). The germline V and J ends were trimmed by 7 bases and 0 bases, with 9 bases remaining between them. Per the germline V gene, CDR1 is MNHNS and CDR2 is SASEGT. CDR3 length equals 13 residues. CDR3 residues: CASKGQLNTEAFF. The CDR3 region has the DNA TGTGCCAGCAAAGGACAGTTGAACACTGAAGCTTTCTTT.

This clonotype was counted once. The chain couples TRBV3-1 to TRBJ2-3; D uncertain. V was trimmed by 6 bases and J by 6 bases, leaving 13 bases between them. The germline gives CDR1 LGHDT, CDR2 YNNKEL (reference sequence). The CDR3 is 13 amino acids. CDR3 region: CASSYRRPDTQYF. The DNA for the CDR3 is TGTGCCAGCAGTTACCGCCGGCCCGATACGCAGTATTTT.

The chain couples TRBV30 to TRBJ1-2; the D is unclear. Trimming stripped 4 bases from V and 2 bases from J, with 14 bases between. The CDR3 consists of 14 residues. Per germline, CDR1 GTSNPN and CDR2 SVGIG (reference sequence). CDR3 region: CAWTRGHPNYGYTF. In DNA form, the CDR3 reads TGTGCCTGGACCCGAGGGCACCCGAACTATGGCTACACCTTC.

This clonotype was seen only a few times. Written as DNA, the CDR3 is TGTGCCAGTAGTACTGGGAGGGATCAGCCCCAGCATTTT. This translates into CASSTGRDQPQHF. The chain has TRBV19 and TRBJ1-5; the D is unclear. This CDR3 is built from 13 residues. Trimming removed 4 bases at V and 5 bases at J, with 9 bases between. Per germline, CDR1 LNHDA and CDR2 SQIVND (reference sequence).

This clonotype was seen a handful of times. The chain is built from TRBV5-4 and TRBJ2-3; no definite D call. Germline CDR1 is SGHNT and CDR2 is YYREEE (reference sequence). V dropped 9 bases and J dropped 6 bases, with 11 bases sitting between them. This CDR3 contains 11 residues. This CDR3 is CATRKEDTQYF. Here the CDR3 DNA reads TGTGCCACCCGAAAAGAGGATACGCAGTATTTT.

The sample holds many counts of this clonotype. This sequence joins TRBV20-1 and TRBJ2-1; D remains unclear. CDR3 size: 12 residues. From germline, CDR1 is DFQATT and CDR2 SNEGSKA (reference sequence). Trimming left V 6 bases short and J 7 bases short, with 13 bases between. The CDR3 loop reads CSATTLFNEQFF. CDR3 nucleotides: TGCAGTGCGACAACCCTTTTTAATGAGCAGTTCTTC.

This sequence joins TRBV4-1 and TRBJ1-4; 9 bases are a match to TRBD1. V shed 3 bases, J shed 4 bases, and the junction held 15 bases outside the gene matches. The CDR3 sequence is 19 residues long. Germline V gene lookup returns CDR1 MGHRA and CDR2 YSYEKL. The CDR3 sequence: CASSQAPGTGTSLNEKLFF. CDR3 nucleotides: TGCGCCAGCAGCCAGGCCCCCGGGACAGGGACCTCTCTTAATGAAAAACTGTTTTTT.

This clonotype was found many times. V usage is TRBV27 and J usage is TRBJ2-7, with D perhaps TRBD2 (5 bases). V lost 3 bases, J lost 5 bases, and 20 bases lay in between. Germline loops: CDR1 MNHEY, CDR2 SMNVEV (reference sequence). The CDR3 extends over 16 amino acids. The CDR3 loop is CASSFGGSGRGNEQYF. The CDR3 DNA follows: TGTGCCAGCAGTTTCGGCGGTTCGGGGAGAGGCAACGAGCAGTACTTC.

Many counts were recorded for this clonotype. The V gene is TRBV29-1, the J gene TRBJ1-1; no firm D call. Between the trimmed V and J ends, which lost 7 bases and 8 bases, there was a span of 26 bases. The CDR3 spans 15 residues. CDR1 and CDR2 from the germline V gene are SQVTM and ANQGSEA. The CDR3 bases are TGCAGCGCATCTACCACCGGGCGGGCCAAAGGAGAAGCTTTCTTT. This gives the protein CSASTTGRAKGEAFF.

This clonotype was picked up many times. The gene calls are TRBV11-2 and TRBJ2-2; no clear D. CDR1 and CDR2 (germline): SGHAT, FQNNGV. CDR3 length equals 15 residues. Trimming pared 3 bases from V and 6 bases from J, leaving 14 bases between. CDR3 in DNA: TGTGCCAGCAGCTTTCAGATCGTTGGTCCCGGGGAGCTGTTTTTT. Translating it yields CASSFQIVGPGELFF.

The chain joins TRBV18 to TRBJ1-3; unclear D gene. Trimming shortened V by 3 bases and J by 2 bases, and 17 bases separated the two germline ends. Germline V gives CDR1 KGHSH, CDR2 LQKENI. There are 17 residues in the CDR3. This CDR3 reads CASSPKPVGLTGNTIYF. CDR3 nucleotides: TGTGCCAGCTCACCCAAACCGGTAGGGCTGACTGGAAACACCATATATTTT.

As concerns this clonotype: This may stem from a read error, because a much larger clone lies one nucleotide away. V is TRBV29-1 and J is TRBJ2-5, with D possibly matching TRBD1 (5 bases). The CDR3 loop spans 14 amino acids. Looked up from germline, CDR1 is SQVTM and CDR2 is ANQGSEA. CDR3 coding DNA: TGCAGCGTTGAGTTAGTGGGGCCCCAAGAGACCAAGTACTTC. This encodes CSVELVGPQETKYF.

Ten or more counts support this clonotype. The rearrangement joins TRBV6-2 or TRBV6-3 to TRBJ1-1; D perhaps matches TRBD1 (6 bases). Between the trimmed V and J ends, which lost 5 bases and 3 bases, there was a span of 10 bases. This CDR3 has 13 residues. The germline V gene has CDR1 MNHEY and CDR2 SVGEGT. The CDR3 is CASSKTGHTEAFF. CDR3 nucleotide sequence: TGTGCCAGCAGTAAAACAGGGCACACTGAAGCTTTCTTT.

This clonotype was seen at least ten times. The rearrangement uses TRBV12-3 or TRBV12-4 and TRBJ2-6; D remains ambiguous. Trimming stripped 4 bases from V and 0 bases from J, with 7 bases between. The CDR3 totals 15 residues. The CDR3 is CASSYPGSGANVLTF. The CDR3 DNA reads as TGTGCCAGCAGTTACCCCGGCTCTGGGGCCAACGTCCTGACTTTC.

In this sample, this clonotype turned up once. A much bigger clone sits one base away, suggesting this may be a read error. CDR3 protein: CASSVGTSGSTDTQYF. The CDR3 coding sequence is TGTGCCAGCAGCGTTGGGACTAGCGGATCCACAGATACGCAGTATTTT. The J gene is TRBJ2-3, the V gene TRBV11-2; 11 nucleotides match TRBD2. The length of the CDR3 is 16 residues. V was clipped by 5 bases and J by 2 bases; unmatched bases: 6. Germline values: CDR1 SGHAT, CDR2 FQNNGV.

The sample holds many counts of this clonotype. The chain carries TRBV2 and TRBJ1-2; D possibly corresponds to TRBD1 (5 bases). The length of the CDR3 is 14 residues. Germline CDR1 and CDR2: SNHLY and FYNNEI. The V gene lost 3 bases and the J gene lost 6 bases, with 14 bases spanning the gap. CDR3 sequence reads: CASSEIQASDGYTF. DNA for the CDR3: TGTGCCAGCAGTGAGATACAGGCCTCAGATGGCTACACCTTC.

This clonotype occurred many times. V usage is TRBV7-2 and J usage is TRBJ1-2; the match to TRBD1 covers 8 bases. This CDR3 is built from 14 residues. Germline values: CDR1 SGHTA, CDR2 FQGNSA. V lost 2 bases to trimming and J lost 4 bases; unmatched junction nucleotides: 3. The CDR3, as DNA: TGTGCCAGCAGCTTATCGGACAGGGTCTATGGCTACACCTTC. It codes for CASSLSDRVYGYTF.

This clonotype has a count of ten or more. V is TRBV28 and J is TRBJ2-5; perhaps TRBD1 as D (7 bases). Trimming pared 3 bases from V and 2 bases from J, leaving 13 bases between. Germline values: CDR1 MDHEN, CDR2 SYDVKM. This CDR3 region has 15 residues. CDR3 coding DNA: TGTGCCAGCAGTTTGGAGGGCAGGGGGCAAGAGACCCAGTACTTC. Translated, it gives CASSLEGRGQETQYF.

This clonotype has a count of ten or more. The chain employs TRBV7-9 and TRBJ2-3; 10 positions match TRBD2. This CDR3 has 17 amino acids. Germline CDR1 and CDR2: SEHNR and FQNEAQ (reference sequence). V trimming: 5 bases; J trimming: 5 bases; junction bases outside the gene matches: 13. CDR3 bases: TGTGCCAGCAGCCCACAAAATTCAGCGGGGGGGAAAGATACGCAGTATTTT. It is translated as CASSPQNSAGGKDTQYF.

V is TRBV11-2 and J is TRBJ2-5; 8 bases line up with TRBD1. V trimming: 0 bases; J trimming: 4 bases; junction bases outside the gene matches: 7. Per germline, CDR1 SGHAT and CDR2 FQNNGV. The CDR3 extends over 16 amino acids. In DNA, the CDR3 is TGTGCCAGCAGCTTAGACGGGACAGGAGGGGGAGAGACCCAGTACTTC. This gives the protein CASSLDGTGGGETQYF.

The chain employs TRBV19 and TRBJ2-1; 13 bases fit TRBD2. Germline CDR1 reads LNHDA; CDR2 reads SQIVND (reference sequence). The CDR3 is 16 amino acids. Losses at the gene ends were 0 bases for V and 5 bases for J; bases not matched to a gene: 1. CDR3 amino acids: CASSIEGLAGDNEQFF. In DNA, the CDR3 is TGTGCCAGTAGTATAGAAGGACTAGCGGGGGACAATGAGCAGTTCTTC.